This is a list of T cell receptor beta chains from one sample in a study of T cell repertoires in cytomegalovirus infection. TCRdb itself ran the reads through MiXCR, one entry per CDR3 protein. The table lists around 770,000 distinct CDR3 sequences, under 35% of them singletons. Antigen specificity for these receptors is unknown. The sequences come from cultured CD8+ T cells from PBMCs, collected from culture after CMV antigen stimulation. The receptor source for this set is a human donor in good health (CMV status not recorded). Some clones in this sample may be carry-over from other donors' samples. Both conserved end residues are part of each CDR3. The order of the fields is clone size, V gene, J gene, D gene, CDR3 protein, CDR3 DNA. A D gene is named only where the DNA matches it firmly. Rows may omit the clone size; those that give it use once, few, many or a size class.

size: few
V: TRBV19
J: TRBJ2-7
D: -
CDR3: CASSPKQGIGYEQYF
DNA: TGTGCCAGTAGCCCGAAACAGGGAATCGGCTACGAGCAGTACTTC

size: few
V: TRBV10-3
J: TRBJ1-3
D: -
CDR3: CAISGTVRVFGNTIYF
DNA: TGTGCCATCAGTGGTACGGTCAGGGTCTTTGGAAACACCATATATTTT

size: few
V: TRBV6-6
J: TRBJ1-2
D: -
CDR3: CASSYLSDTGGYTF
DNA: TGTGCCAGCAGTTACTTATCGGACACCGGAGGCTACACCTTC

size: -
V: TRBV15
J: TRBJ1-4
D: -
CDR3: CATSRNRQTNEKLFF
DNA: TGTGCCACCAGCAGAAACAGGCAAACTAATGAAAAACTGTTTTTT

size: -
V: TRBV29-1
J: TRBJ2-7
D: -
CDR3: CSVEDHRVQGSYEQYF
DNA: TGCAGCGTTGAAGATCATAGGGTCCAGGGTAGCTACGAGCAGTACTTC

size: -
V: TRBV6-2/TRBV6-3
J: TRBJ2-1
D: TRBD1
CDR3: CASSYFQGANNEQFF
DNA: TGTGCCAGCAGTTACTTCCAGGGGGCGAACAATGAGCAGTTCTTC

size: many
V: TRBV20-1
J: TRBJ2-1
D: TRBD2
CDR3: CSAPGASGGEDYNEQFF
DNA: TGCAGTGCCCCCGGCGCTAGCGGGGGAGAAGACTACAATGAGCAGTTCTTC

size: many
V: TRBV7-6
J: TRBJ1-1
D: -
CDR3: CASSLGAGNTEAFF
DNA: TGTGCCAGCAGCTTAGGGGCAGGTAACACTGAAGCTTTCTTT

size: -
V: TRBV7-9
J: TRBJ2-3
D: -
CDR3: CASSLSYGLSTDTQYF
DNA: TGTGCCAGCAGCTTATCGTACGGGTTAAGCACAGATACGCAGTATTTT

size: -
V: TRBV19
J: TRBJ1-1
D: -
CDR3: CASSNNYRDVEAFF
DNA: TGTGCCAGTAGTAACAATTACCGGGACGTCGAAGCTTTCTTT

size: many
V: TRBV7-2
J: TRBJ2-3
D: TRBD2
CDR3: CASSFLGTTQDTQYF
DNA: TGTGCCAGCAGCTTCCTCGGGACTACCCAGGATACGCAGTATTTT

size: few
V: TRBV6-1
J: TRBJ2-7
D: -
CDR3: CASSDWDGEDGEQYF
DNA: TGTGCCAGCAGTGATTGGGACGGAGAGGACGGGGAGCAGTACTTC

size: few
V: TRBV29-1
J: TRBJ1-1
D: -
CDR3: CSSDGEGRNTEAFF
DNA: TGCAGCTCAGACGGGGAGGGAAGGAACACTGAAGCTTTCTTT

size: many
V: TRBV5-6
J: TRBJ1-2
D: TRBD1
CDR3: CASSFQGARGGYTF
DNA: TGTGCCAGCAGCTTCCAGGGGGCAAGGGGTGGCTACACCTTC

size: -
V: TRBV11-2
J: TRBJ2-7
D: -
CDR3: CASSFLADHPYEQYF
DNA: TGTGCCAGCAGCTTTCTAGCCGATCACCCTTACGAGCAGTACTTC

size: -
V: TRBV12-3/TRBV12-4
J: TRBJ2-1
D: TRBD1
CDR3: CASSPRGQGDGEQFF
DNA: TGTGCCAGCAGTCCCCGGGGACAGGGGGACGGTGAGCAGTTCTTC